The rows below give T cell receptor beta chains drawn from one sample of a study of cytomegalovirus exposure and HLA in healthy donors. Using immunoSEQ multiplex PCR, the repertoire was profiled, and TCRdb retains in-frame clones only, with some absent. The sample contains fewer than 300,000 clones, approximately 88% of which appear only once. Material: PBMCs. These receptors were taken from a young woman in good health and CMV-seronegative. CDR3s include the opening cysteine and the closing phenylalanine or tryptophan.

J gene: TRBJ1-5; V gene: TRBV6-5; CDR3 protein: CASSQGGNQPQHF
J gene: TRBJ2-1; V gene: TRBV7-9; CDR3 protein: CASSRIGGRGSYNEQFF
J gene: TRBJ1-1; V gene: TRBV4-1; CDR3 protein: CASSQEATNEAFF
J gene: TRBJ2-2; V gene: TRBV4-2; CDR3 protein: CASSPDLGGNGELFF
J gene: TRBJ1-2; V gene: TRBV6-1; CDR3 protein: CASTVTGPGGYTF
J gene: TRBJ2-7; V gene: TRBV7-8; CDR3 protein: CASSLFSIGTGPLEQYF
J gene: TRBJ2-1; V gene: TRBV4-1; CDR3 protein: CASSPPSGRTYNEQFF
J gene: TRBJ2-7; V gene: TRBV27; CDR3 protein: CASTGGSGEQYF
J gene: TRBJ2-3; V gene: TRBV27; CDR3 protein: CASSFGGSTDTQYF
J gene: TRBJ1-6; V gene: TRBV4-1; CDR3 protein: CASSQERDRGSPLHF
J gene: TRBJ1-6; V gene: TRBV10-3; CDR3 protein: CAISETTGLNSPLHF
J gene: TRBJ2-2; V gene: TRBV6-1; CDR3 protein: CASSEPRQGSGELFF
J gene: TRBJ2-4; V gene: TRBV25-1; CDR3 protein: CASSQTDTLQNIQYF
J gene: TRBJ1-2; V gene: TRBV27; CDR3 protein: CASSLSGTAYYGYTF
J gene: TRBJ2-2; V gene: TRBV6-4; CDR3 protein: CASSENVGLHTGELFF
J gene: TRBJ2-2; V gene: TRBV7-6; CDR3 protein: CASSDDSLGGTGELFF
J gene: TRBJ2-5; V gene: TRBV5-4; CDR3 protein: CASSFTFSGRAQETQYF
J gene: TRBJ2-7; V gene: TRBV28; CDR3 protein: CASSRSGSPTDEQYF
J gene: TRBJ2-1; V gene: TRBV18; CDR3 protein: CASSPGLAGLDEQFF
J gene: TRBJ2-7; V gene: TRBV10-3; CDR3 protein: CAISRLAGELPYEQYF
J gene: TRBJ2-2; V gene: TRBV30; CDR3 protein: CAWRGSGVTFANTGELFF
J gene: TRBJ1-3; V gene: TRBV7-9; CDR3 protein: CATLNGGKSSGNTIYF
J gene: TRBJ2-2; V gene: TRBV19; CDR3 protein: CASSQQGRRTGELFF
J gene: TRBJ1-2; V gene: TRBV5-1; CDR3 protein: CASSSPGEGGYTF
J gene: TRBJ1-4; V gene: TRBV2; CDR3 protein: CASSRGIGAGEKLFF
J gene: TRBJ1-2; V gene: TRBV7-9; CDR3 protein: CASSPQGTYGYTF
J gene: TRBJ1-4; V gene: TRBV5-4; CDR3 protein: CASSPDRVAEKLFF
J gene: TRBJ2-7; V gene: TRBV4-3; CDR3 protein: CASSQGSGRPEQYF
J gene: TRBJ1-4; V gene: TRBV6-1; CDR3 protein: CASREWTATTNEKLFF
J gene: TRBJ2-3; V gene: TRBV9; CDR3 protein: CASGQASGTDTQYF
J gene: TRBJ1-6; V gene: TRBV30; CDR3 protein: CAWTLLGLSSYNSPLHF
J gene: TRBJ2-1; V gene: TRBV27; CDR3 protein: CASSFGLAGYNEQFF
J gene: TRBJ2-2; V gene: TRBV15; CDR3 protein: CATSRGQEYTGELFF
J gene: TRBJ1-5; V gene: TRBV28; CDR3 protein: CASSTPSGTGNQPQHF
J gene: TRBJ2-7; V gene: TRBV14; CDR3 protein: CASSRGSGTYEQYF
J gene: TRBJ2-1; V gene: TRBV7-7; CDR3 protein: CASSLQTVSYNEQFF
J gene: TRBJ2-3; V gene: TRBV5-4; CDR3 protein: CASSLGLQHTDTQYF
J gene: TRBJ1-2; V gene: TRBV6-5; CDR3 protein: CASSFAGIYGYTF
J gene: TRBJ2-3; V gene: TRBV28; CDR3 protein: CASSSPTSGSTDTQYF
J gene: TRBJ1-4; V gene: TRBV27; CDR3 protein: CASRPTGGAVPGEKLFF
J gene: TRBJ1-2; V gene: TRBV5-4; CDR3 protein: CASSPRQGGKYGYTF
J gene: TRBJ1-2; V gene: TRBV9; CDR3 protein: CASTGGNYGYTF
J gene: TRBJ2-4; V gene: TRBV28; CDR3 protein: CASSVSRPTINIQYF
J gene: TRBJ2-7; V gene: TRBV28; CDR3 protein: CASSLRPPGTANGEQYF